What follows are 14 T cell receptor beta chains derived from one specimen sequenced in a study of blood T cells in healthy people across ages. With a J-beta primer mix and a sample-barcoded 5' primer, a second PCR ran about 7 to 12 cycles. TCRdb used MiXCR to reprocess the 5' RACE reads, holding one entry per CDR3 protein. Of 1.5 million to 2 million distinct CDR3 sequences in the sample, under 30% were seen once. Sequences were obtained from blood. These receptors all come from a woman aged 30 to 39 in good health.

The V and J genes are TRBV27 and TRBJ2-6, with no clear D. The CDR3 length is 15 residues. Trimming left V 4 bases short and J 0 bases short, with 7 bases between. Germline V gives CDR1 MNHEY, CDR2 SMNVEV (reference sequence). The CDR3 DNA reads as TGTGCCAGCAGTTCTGAAGTCTCTGGGGCCAACGTCCTGACTTTC. Amino acid sequence: CASSSEVSGANVLTF. The full variable domain, in which reference TRBV27 and TRBJ2-6 provide the parts outside the CDR3, is EAQVTQNPRYLITVTGKKLTVTCSQNMNHEYMSWYRQDPGLGLRQIYYSMNVEVTDKGDVPEGYKVSRKEKRNFPLILESPSPNQTSLYFCASSSEVSGANVLTFGAGSRLTVL.

There are many counts of this clonotype. V usage is TRBV6-1 and J usage is TRBJ2-1, with a possible D match to TRBD1 (6 bases). The CDR3 runs to 16 residues. Trimming took 4 bases from V and 7 from J, leaving 20 bases between them. Germline assignment: CDR1 MNHNS and CDR2 SASEGT. DNA of the CDR3: TGTGCCAGCAGTGGACTTCCGGGACAAGGGTCTAATGAGCAGTTCTTC. It encodes CASSGLPGQGSNEQFF.

This clonotype turned up a few times. V usage is TRBV5-1 and J usage is TRBJ2-5; 8 bases map to TRBD2. The CDR3 length is 15 residues. The germline gives CDR1 SGHRS, CDR2 YFSETQ. The V gene end was trimmed by 6 bases and the J gene end by 5 bases; junction bases not matched to a gene: 12. CDR3 amino acids: CASKDGGAFGETQYF. The CDR3 DNA is TGCGCCAGCAAGGACGGGGGGGCCTTTGGGGAGACCCAGTACTTC.

A few counts support this clonotype. The chain uses TRBV25-1 and TRBJ1-2; 7 bases fit TRBD1. The CDR3 is 13 residues long. Germline loops: CDR1 MGHDK, CDR2 SYGVNS. J lost 4 bases, V lost 7 bases, and 6 bases had no gene match. The CDR3: CASKQGSGYGYTF. CDR3 DNA sequence: TGTGCCAGCAAACAGGGGAGCGGCTATGGCTACACCTTC.

The chain carries TRBV4-3 and TRBJ2-5; 8 bases line up with TRBD2. Germline-derived CDR1 and CDR2 are LGHNA and YSLEER. The length of the CDR3 is 16 residues. V shed 2 bases, J shed 4 bases, and the junction held 9 bases outside the gene matches. DNA of the CDR3: TGCGCCAGCAGCCAAACACTAGCGGAGGGAGGAGAGACCCAGTACTTC. Amino acids: CASSQTLAEGGETQYF.

The chain carries TRBV5-1 and TRBJ1-4; D not resolved. The germline V gene encodes CDR1 SGHRS and CDR2 YFSETQ. The CDR3 loop spans 14 amino acids. V dropped 0 bases and J dropped 8 bases, with 11 bases sitting between them. The CDR3 loop is CASSLDFMTEKLFF. CDR3 nucleotides: TGCGCCAGCAGCTTGGATTTTATGACAGAAAAACTGTTTTTT.

The V and J genes are TRBV10-3 and TRBJ2-1; 9 nucleotides agree with TRBD2. The germline CDR1 and CDR2 sequences are ENHRY and SYGVKD. The CDR3 loop spans 14 amino acids. Unmatched junction bases numbered 6, after V lost 6 bases and J lost 6 bases. CDR3 sequence reads: CAIRSGGGANEQFF. The DNA of the CDR3 is TGTGCCATCAGGAGTGGCGGGGGGGCCAATGAGCAGTTCTTC.

The chain recombines TRBV5-1 with TRBJ2-3; 7 nucleotides line up with TRBD2. Per germline, CDR1 SGHRS and CDR2 YFSETQ. The CDR3 spans 15 residues. After removal of 1 base from V and 4 bases from J, the junction contained 6 bases not matched to a gene. The CDR3 spells CASSLPAGIADTQYF. As DNA, the CDR3 is TGCGCCAGCAGCTTGCCAGCGGGGATAGCAGATACGCAGTATTTT.

The sample holds many counts of this clonotype. V is TRBV12-3 or TRBV12-4 and J is TRBJ2-1; 9 nucleotides agree with TRBD1. With V trimmed by 6 bases and J by 4 bases, 7 bases remained unmatched. The length of the CDR3 is 15 residues. CDR3 sequence (DNA): TGTGCCAGCAGACAGGGACAGGGACCTTACAATGAGCAGTTCTTC. Translation gives CASRQGQGPYNEQFF.

The chain carries TRBV27 and TRBJ2-1; the D gene is possibly TRBD1 (6 bases). Germline V lookup: CDR1 MNHEY, CDR2 SMNVEV (reference sequence). Deletions cut 5 bases from V and 8 bases from J, with 13 bases between. This CDR3 is built from 13 residues. The CDR3, as DNA: TGTGCCAGCAGTACTACAGGGTGGGATGAGCAGTTCTTC. Protein sequence: CASSTTGWDEQFF.

The sample holds a few counts of this clonotype. The genes are TRBV9 and TRBJ2-1; 14 bases are shared with TRBD2. Trimming at V came to 2 bases and at J to 1 base, leaving 5 bases not matched to a gene. Germline CDR1 reads SGDLS; CDR2 reads YYNGEE. CDR3 length: 18 amino acids. The CDR3 loop reads CASSVTGTSGSSYNEQFF. The CDR3 region has the DNA TGTGCCAGCAGCGTTACCGGGACTAGCGGGAGTTCCTACAATGAGCAGTTCTTC.

This clonotype was recorded many times. This sequence joins TRBV6-5 and TRBJ2-7, with TRBD2 identical over 7 bases. Germline V gene lookup returns CDR1 MNHEY and CDR2 SVGAGI. V lost 4 bases and J lost 6; bases outside the gene matches: 6. This CDR3 is built from 13 residues. The CDR3 coding sequence is TGTGCCAGCAGTTCCCCCTTAGCGGGCGAGCAGTACTTC. Encoded protein: CASSSPLAGEQYF.

This clonotype was detected ten times or more. The V and J genes are TRBV29-1 and TRBJ2-1, with D perhaps TRBD1 (5 bases). The length of the CDR3 is 13 residues. V was cut by 3 bases and J by 7 bases, with 13 bases left in between. Germline V gene lookup returns CDR1 SQVTM and CDR2 ANQGSEA. CDR3 loop: CSVDRAVLNEQFF. DNA of the CDR3: TGCAGCGTTGACAGGGCCGTTTTGAATGAGCAGTTCTTC.

This clonotype was detected many times. The rearrangement joins TRBV20-1 to TRBJ2-7; the D call may be TRBD1 or TRBD2 (5 bases each). The CDR3 sequence is 11 residues long. Trimming removed 8 bases at V and 6 bases at J, with 14 bases between. The germline gives CDR1 DFQATT, CDR2 SNEGSKA (reference sequence). CDR3 protein: CSPWDPAEQYF. The CDR3 DNA follows: TGCAGTCCCTGGGACCCCGCCGAGCAGTACTTC.